Listed here are 30 T cell receptor beta chains from one sample, sequenced in a study of STAT5B mutations in CD4+ large granular lymphocyte leukemia (dated by TCRdb to between 2022 and 2023). Library construction relied on the immunoSEQ multiplex PCR assay. This is the immuneACCESS table as TCRdb keeps it, with only in-frame sequences that have V and J called. A part of the clones is gone; compared with another copy, unresolved V genes explain less than half, and the rest is unexplained. Here the sample has around 50,000 clones; approximately 84% occur a single time. The ten largest make up approximately 0.4% of the sample. Sequencing used CD4+ T cells from blood buffy coats. The receptors derive from a human donor in good health.

This clone was seen more than once but under ten times. This chain connects TRBV4-1 to TRBJ1-4, with 9 bases matching TRBD1. The J segment lost 8 bases and the V segment lost 4 bases, leaving 14 bases of the junction unmatched. The germline V gene has CDR1 MGHRA and CDR2 YSYEKL. The CDR3 has 17 residues. In DNA form, the CDR3 reads TGCGCCAGCAGCCCACCCCGGGACAGGGCACGGAAGGAAAAACTGTTTTTT. This sequence encodes CASSPPRDRARKEKLFF.

This clone was observed once. This chain connects TRBV29-1 to TRBJ2-5, with D perhaps TRBD1 (7 bases). The V end was cut by 8 bases, the J end by 3 bases, with 28 bases between. Germline CDR1 is SQVTM and CDR2 is ANQGSEA. There are 17 residues in the CDR3. The CDR3 nucleotides read TGCAGCTTCGGAGGGGAATTCAAGGGGGCCGTAGAAGAGACCCAGTACTTC. Protein product: CSFGGEFKGAVEETQYF.

V usage is TRBV9 and J usage is TRBJ2-3, with D possibly being TRBD2 (6 bases). The ends were cut back, 1 base at V and 5 bases at J, with 14 bases in the middle. In germline, CDR1 is SGDLS, CDR2 YYNGEE. The CDR3 spans 15 residues. The CDR3, as DNA: TGTGCCAGCAGCGTAAGGACGGGAGAGGGAGATACGCAGTATTTT. As protein: CASSVRTGEGDTQYF.

The V gene is TRBV19, the J gene TRBJ1-4, with TRBD1 identical over 8 bases. The CDR3 runs 14 residues. V trimming: 3 bases; J trimming: 6 bases; junction bases outside the gene matches: 3. Germline values: CDR1 LNHDA, CDR2 SQIVND (reference sequence). CDR3 nucleotide sequence: TGTGCCAGTAGTATGACAGGGGAAGATGAAAAACTGTTTTTT. Translating it yields CASSMTGEDEKLFF.

J is TRBJ1-1 and V is TRBV7-2; TRBD1 matches 7 bases. V trimming: 5 bases; J trimming: 11 bases; junction bases outside the gene matches: 14. This CDR3 is built from 14 residues. In germline, CDR1 is SGHTA, CDR2 FQGNSA. CDR3 DNA sequence: TGTGCCAGCAGCCCAACAGGACAGGCGGTTTGGGCTTTCTTT. As protein: CASSPTGQAVWAFF.

Details on this clone: The same CDR3 arises from other DNA sequences in this sample as well. The CDR3: CASSGAGGTEAFF. CDR3 DNA: TGTGCCAGCAGTGGAGCAGGGGGCACTGAAGCTTTCTTT. V gene TRBV6-1 combines with J gene TRBJ1-1; the match to TRBD1 covers 7 bases. With V trimmed by 4 bases and J by 4 bases, 3 bases remained unmatched. The CDR3 extends over 13 amino acids. CDR1 and CDR2 (germline): MNHNS, SASEGT.

This clone was seen a few times. V and J are TRBV5-8 and TRBJ2-2; D not resolved. Germline CDR1 reads SGHTS; CDR2 reads YDEGEE. The CDR3 has 14 amino acids. The germline V and J ends were trimmed by 5 bases and 1 base, with 9 bases remaining between them. The CDR3 bases are TGTGCCAGCAGATTTAGCTGGAACACCGGGGAGCTGTTTTTT. Its protein is CASRFSWNTGELFF.

V is TRBV7-8 and J is TRBJ2-3, with D possibly matching TRBD2 (7 bases). Germline CDR1 is SGHVS and CDR2 is FQNEAQ. The length of the CDR3 is 14 residues. Deletions cut 5 bases from V and 5 bases from J, with 14 bases between. CDR3 sequence reads: CASSQRAGQDTQYF. The CDR3 coding sequence is TGTGCCAGCAGCCAACGAGCGGGACAAGATACGCAGTATTTT. Supplemented by reference TRBV7-8 and TRBJ2-3, the full variable domain reads GAGVSQSPRYKVAKRGQDVALRCDPISGHVSLFWYQQALGQGPEFLTYFQNEAQLDKSGLPSDRFFAERPEGSVSTLKIQRTQQEDSAVYLCASSQRAGQDTQYFGPGTRLTVL.

V is TRBV19 and J is TRBJ2-5; D perhaps matches TRBD1 (6 bases). The germline CDR1 and CDR2 sequences are LNHDA and SQIVND (reference sequence). This CDR3 is built from 14 residues. Trimming cost V 3 bases and J 5 bases, with 13 bases left between them. CDR3 amino acids: CASSINRVAETQYF. CDR3 DNA sequence: TGTGCCAGTAGTATTAACAGGGTCGCTGAGACCCAGTACTTC.

This clone appeared a few times. V gene TRBV19 combines with J gene TRBJ1-3; maybe TRBD1 (5 bases). There are 15 residues in the CDR3. Trimming took off 5 bases at V and 4 bases at J, with 15 bases between the two ends. Looked up from germline, CDR1 is LNHDA and CDR2 is SQIVND (reference sequence). CDR3: CASSSSWGSGNTIYF. The CDR3 nucleotides are TGTGCCAGTAGTTCCTCGTGGGGGTCAGGAAACACCATATATTTT.

J is TRBJ2-7 and V is TRBV7-9; D is possibly TRBD2 (6 bases). Trimming removed 1 base at V and 0 bases at J, with 13 bases between. Germline V lookup: CDR1 SEHNR, CDR2 FQNEAQ (reference sequence). The CDR3 is made up of 16 amino acids. The chain's CDR3 is CASSLEYGGPSYEQYF. The CDR3 nucleotides are TGTGCCAGCAGCTTAGAGTACGGGGGTCCCTCCTACGAGCAGTACTTC.

The chain links TRBV30 to TRBJ1-1; D not certain. Per germline, CDR1 GTSNPN and CDR2 SVGIG (reference sequence). The V gene lost 0 bases and the J gene lost 4 bases, with 12 bases spanning the gap. This CDR3 spans 14 amino acids. CDR3 sequence: CAWSVSGSITEAFF. CDR3 sequence (DNA): TGTGCCTGGAGTGTCTCCGGGTCTATCACTGAAGCTTTCTTT.

This chain connects TRBV29-1 to TRBJ2-5; D remains unclear. Trimming stripped 6 bases from V and 5 bases from J, with 4 bases between. This CDR3 spans 9 amino acids. CDR1 SQVTM and CDR2 ANQGSEA come from the germline V gene. The CDR3 loop is CSVRETQYF. In DNA form, the CDR3 reads TGCAGCGTAAGGGAGACCCAGTACTTC.

The chain is built from TRBV7-2 and TRBJ1-5; D remains unclear. Germline CDR1 SGHTA, CDR2 FQGNSA. V was trimmed by 2 bases and J by 4 bases, leaving 12 bases between them. The CDR3 extends over 15 amino acids. The CDR3 spells CASSLTGRPNQPQHF. Here the CDR3 DNA reads TGTGCCAGCAGCTTAACCGGACGGCCAAATCAGCCCCAGCATTTT.

The chain employs TRBV10-2 and TRBJ1-1; D unclear. CDR1 and CDR2 (germline): WSHSY, SAAADI. V lost 3 bases and J lost 0, with 8 bases in between. CDR3 size: 14 residues. CDR3 residues: CASSDRIMNTEAFF. The CDR3 bases are TGCGCCAGCAGTGACCGGATCATGAACACTGAAGCTTTCTTT.

There are a few counts of this clone. The chain carries TRBV4-1 and TRBJ1-3; D uncertain. The CDR3 has 13 amino acids. V was clipped by 4 bases and J by 3 bases, with 7 bases between them. Germline-derived CDR1 and CDR2 are MGHRA and YSYEKL. CDR3 DNA sequence: TGCGCCAGCAGCCCGGGTCATGGAAACACCATATATTTT. It encodes CASSPGHGNTIYF.

The chain couples TRBV5-1 to TRBJ2-2; 7 bases are shared with TRBD1. The V segment lost 1 base and the J segment 8 bases; nucleotides outside the gene matches: 8. The CDR3 runs to 15 residues. Germline V lookup: CDR1 SGHRS, CDR2 YFSETQ. The CDR3 region has the DNA TGCGCCAGCAGCTTGCTAGACAGGGTTCCTGGGGAGCTGTTTTTT. The encoded protein is CASSLLDRVPGELFF. Using reference TRBV5-1 and TRBJ2-2 for the parts outside the CDR3, the full variable domain is KAGVTQTPRYLIKTRGQQVTLSCSPISGHRSVSWYQQTPGQGLQFLFEYFSETQRNKGNFPGRFSGRQFSNSRSEMNVSTLELGDSALYLCASSLLDRVPGELFFGEGSRLTVL.

This sequence joins TRBV6-5 and TRBJ1-5; TRBD1 agrees at 7 bases. This CDR3 is 13 amino acids long. Germline lookup yields CDR1 MNHEY and CDR2 SVGAGI. The J segment lost 5 bases and the V segment lost 4 bases, leaving 2 bases of the junction unmatched. This CDR3 reads CASSSDRDQPQHF. For the CDR3, the DNA is TGTGCCAGCAGTTCCGACAGGGATCAGCCCCAGCATTTT.

The CDR3 nucleotides are TGTGCCAGTAGCCAAGACAGTTGGGAGACCCAGTACTTC. Translating gives CASSQDSWETQYF. The V call is TRBV19, the J call TRBJ2-5; weak D call: TRBD1 (5 bases). V was pared by 6 bases and J by 5 bases, with 13 bases between. CDR3 length: 13 residues. Germline CDR1 LNHDA, CDR2 SQIVND (reference sequence).

This clone has just one count. This sequence joins TRBV11-3 and TRBJ2-1, with 9 positions matching TRBD2. Germline V gene data show CDR1 as SGHNT and CDR2 as YENEEA. The CDR3 consists of 15 residues. Trimming cost V 3 bases and J 10 bases; bases outside gene matches: 10. Here the CDR3 reads CASSLGLAASGEQFF. CDR3 sequence (DNA): TGTGCCAGCAGCTTGGGACTAGCCGCGTCCGGAGAGCAGTTCTTC.

This clone showed up just a few times. V usage is TRBV9 and J usage is TRBJ2-2, with D possibly matching TRBD2 (6 bases). The CDR3 has 18 amino acids. Trimming cost V 4 bases and J 1 base, with 20 bases left between them. Germline loops: CDR1 SGDLS, CDR2 YYNGEE. CDR3 sequence reads: CASSPRPLWGLNTGELFF. The CDR3 nucleotides read TGTGCCAGCAGCCCTCGTCCTCTTTGGGGACTGAACACCGGGGAGCTGTTTTTT.

This chain links TRBV5-1 with TRBJ2-6; no definite D call. CDR3 length: 16 amino acids. Germline CDR1 and CDR2: SGHRS and YFSETQ. With 3 bases removed from V and 0 bases from J, the gap between germline ends came to 10 bases. CDR3 residues: CASSWSHSSGANVLTF. The CDR3 DNA sequence: TGCGCCAGCAGCTGGAGTCATAGCTCTGGGGCCAACGTCCTGACTTTC.

The chain joins TRBV28 to TRBJ1-2; D call uncertain. The CDR3 has 15 residues. CDR1 and CDR2 from the germline V gene are MDHEN and SYDVKM. Trimming took off 2 bases at V and 4 bases at J, with 14 bases between the two ends. CDR3 sequence: CASSLRLRVGYGYTF. CDR3 bases: TGTGCCAGCAGTTTAAGGTTGAGGGTGGGCTATGGCTACACCTTC.

The chain is built from TRBV5-1 and TRBJ1-2; 7 bases are shared with TRBD1. After removal of 4 bases from V and 1 base from J, the junction contained 7 bases not matched to a gene. The germline gives CDR1 SGHRS, CDR2 YFSETQ. The CDR3 runs to 15 residues. CDR3 loop: CASSLTGQNNYGYTF. In nucleotides, the CDR3 is TGCGCCAGCAGCCTCACGGGACAGAATAACTATGGCTACACCTTC.

The genes are TRBV6-5 and TRBJ1-3, with 9 bases identical to TRBD1. The germline V gene encodes CDR1 MNHEY and CDR2 SVGAGI. The CDR3 contains 11 residues. V trimming: 8 bases; J trimming: 14 bases; junction bases outside the gene matches: 7. CDR3 sequence reads: CASGTRQGVYF. The CDR3 DNA is TGTGCCAGCGGCACGAGACAGGGGGTATATTTT.

The V call is TRBV14, the J call TRBJ1-4; 8 nucleotides line up with TRBD1. V lost 4 bases and J lost 8; bases outside the gene matches: 9. This CDR3 has 15 residues. Germline CDR1 reads SGHDN; CDR2 reads FVKESK. CDR3 nucleotides: TGTGCCAGCAGCCCAGGGGTCAGGGGGCGAGAAAAACTGTTTTTT. Translating it yields CASSPGVRGREKLFF.

The chain employs TRBV5-1 and TRBJ1-4; 7 positions agree with TRBD1. V lost 3 bases to trimming and J lost 4 bases; unmatched junction nucleotides: 6. This CDR3 spans 15 amino acids. CDR1 is SGHRS and CDR2 is YFSETQ in the germline V gene. The chain's CDR3 is CASSSRQGYNEKLFF. The CDR3 DNA follows: TGCGCCAGCAGCTCGAGACAGGGCTATAATGAAAAACTGTTTTTT.

The sample holds a few counts of this clone. The chain employs TRBV30 and TRBJ2-3; 10 bases match TRBD2. The CDR3 is 17 amino acids. Looked up from germline, CDR1 is GTSNPN and CDR2 is SVGIG (reference sequence). V gave up 0 bases and J gave up 5 bases; unmatched junction bases: 11. The CDR3 nucleotides are TGTGCCTGGAGTGTACATATGAGCGGGAGGGCCCGAGATACGCAGTATTTT. Translation: CAWSVHMSGRARDTQYF.

V usage is TRBV19 and J usage is TRBJ1-6; no reliable D call. CDR3 size: 14 residues. Germline V CDR1 and CDR2: LNHDA, SQIVND (reference sequence). V was cut by 3 bases and J by 8 bases, with 11 bases left in between. DNA of the CDR3: TGTGCCAGTAGTATCCAGGCCTGGGATTCACCCCTCCACTTT. It encodes CASSIQAWDSPLHF.

The CDR3 nucleotides are TGTGCCAGCAGCCCAGTATCGGGCACAGATACGCAGTATTTT. Residues: CASSPVSGTDTQYF. The chain joins TRBV7-3 to TRBJ2-3; D gene uncertain. The CDR3 is made up of 14 amino acids. Germline CDR1 is SGHTA and CDR2 is FQGTGA. V was pared by 5 bases and J by 1 base, with 10 bases between.